This TCR beta chain was profiled in a study of early T cells in non-severe SARS-CoV-2 infection. This clonotype was recorded a few times. The V segment lost 5 bases and the J segment 3 bases; nucleotides outside the gene matches: 9. The CDR3 runs to 16 residues. Germline V gene lookup returns CDR1 SGHTA and CDR2 FQGNSA. TCRdb re-derived calls from the 5' RACE reads in MiXCR, one entry per CDR3 protein. The sample has more than 55,000 distinct CDR3 sequences, around 13% seen once. The chain recombines TRBV7-2 with TRBJ1-2; TRBD1 aligns across 10 bases. Sample: whole blood. This clonotype originated in an adult who was a healthcare worker with PCR-confirmed SARS-CoV-2 infection or an uninfected control (not recorded which). CDR3 loop: CASSLIAGTGDYGYTF. CDR3 bases: TGTGCCAGCAGCCTAATTGCCGGGACAGGGGACTATGGCTACACCTTC.